The 32 T cell receptor beta chains given below trace back to one sample, sequenced in a study of spatial heterogeneity in lung cancer. MiXCR, applied by TCRdb to the 5' RACE reads, yields one record per CDR3 protein. Found here are 35,000 to 55,000 distinct CDR3 sequences, around 13% of them singletons; the top ten hold 55% to 60%. The time point was: sample taken at primary tumor resection. Sample: PBMCs, taken at surgery. The receptors were gathered from a male donor with early-stage non-small cell lung cancer.

The chain joins TRBV2 to TRBJ1-5; D gene unclear. Germline V gene sequence: CDR1 SNHLY, CDR2 FYNNEI. V dropped 3 bases and J dropped 3 bases, with 9 bases sitting between them. This CDR3 contains 14 residues. The CDR3 region is CASSDAELNQPQHF. CDR3 DNA sequence: TGTGCCAGCAGTGACGCGGAGCTCAATCAGCCCCAGCATTTT.

This clonotype was seen ten or more times. The chain joins TRBV5-1 to TRBJ2-7; maybe TRBD2 (6 bases). V was trimmed by 2 bases and J by 6 bases, leaving 12 bases between them. Germline V gene data show CDR1 as SGHRS and CDR2 as YFSETQ. The CDR3 spans 13 residues. The CDR3 sequence is CASSFNGRGEQYF. The CDR3 coding sequence is TGCGCCAGCAGCTTTAACGGGCGGGGCGAGCAGTACTTC. Using reference TRBV5-1 and TRBJ2-7 for the parts outside the CDR3, the full variable domain is KAGVTQTPRYLIKTRGQQVTLSCSPISGHRSVSWYQQTPGQGLQFLFEYFSETQRNKGNFPGRFSGRQFSNSRSEMNVSTLELGDSALYLCASSFNGRGEQYFGPGTRLTVT.

This clonotype has a count of ten or more. The chain employs TRBV20-1 and TRBJ1-2; D gene uncertain. V was shortened by 4 bases and J by 2 bases, with 11 bases between the two germline ends. Germline-derived CDR1 and CDR2 are DFQATT and SNEGSKA (reference sequence). CDR3 size: 13 residues. The CDR3: CSATDEANYGYTF. DNA for the CDR3: TGCAGTGCTACCGACGAGGCAAACTATGGCTACACCTTC.

The V call is TRBV12-3 or TRBV12-4, the J call TRBJ1-2, with 7 bases fitting TRBD1. This CDR3 spans 14 amino acids. The trim removed 5 bases at V and 3 bases at J, leaving 6 bases unmatched. Here the CDR3 DNA reads TGTGCCAGCAGTACACAGGGGTATGACTATGGCTACACCTTC. Amino acids: CASSTQGYDYGYTF.

This clonotype was seen repeatedly, ten times or more. The chain is built from TRBV29-1 and TRBJ2-3; 7 nucleotides align to TRBD1. J gave up 1 base and V 7 bases, and 5 bases lay outside the gene matches. The CDR3 has 13 amino acids. CDR1 and CDR2 from the germline V gene are SQVTM and ANQGSEA. The CDR3 coding sequence is TGCAGCGAGCAGGGGACAGGCACAGATACGCAGTATTTT. As protein: CSEQGTGTDTQYF.

A few counts support this clonotype. The chain has TRBV5-1 and TRBJ2-2; weak D call: TRBD1 (6 bases). This CDR3 is 14 amino acids long. Germline V gene sequence: CDR1 SGHRS, CDR2 YFSETQ. Between the trimmed V and J ends, which lost 2 bases and 5 bases, there was a span of 10 bases. The CDR3 DNA reads as TGCGCCAGCAGCTTACAGGGTCAGACCGGGGAGCTGTTTTTT. It yields the protein CASSLQGQTGELFF.

There are many counts of this clonotype. DNA for the CDR3: TGCAGTGCTAGAGACAGGGGTTTCGTCGGGGAGCTGTTTTTT. Its translation is CSARDRGFVGELFF. The V call is TRBV20-1, the J call TRBJ2-2, with D maybe TRBD1 (6 bases). This CDR3 is built from 14 residues. Per the germline V gene, CDR1 is DFQATT and CDR2 is SNEGSKA (reference sequence). Trimming took 0 bases from V and 7 from J, leaving 12 bases between them.

The rearrangement links TRBV7-2 to TRBJ1-3; perhaps TRBD1 as D (5 bases). The germline V gene encodes CDR1 SGHTA and CDR2 FQGNSA. The CDR3 extends over 16 amino acids. V was clipped by 3 bases and J by 0 bases, with 12 bases between them. This CDR3 reads CASSFAQGDSGNTIYF. CDR3 coding DNA: TGTGCCAGCAGCTTCGCGCAGGGCGACTCTGGAAACACCATATATTTT.

The gene calls are TRBV12-3 or TRBV12-4 and TRBJ2-1; D unclear. Trimming took off 3 bases at V and 0 bases at J, with 12 bases between the two ends. The CDR3 sequence is 16 residues long. The CDR3 DNA reads TGTGCCAGCAGTTTGGTCGGAAGTTACTCCTACAATGAGCAGTTCTTC. It yields the protein CASSLVGSYSYNEQFF.

This clonotype occurred a few times. The chain uses TRBV2 and TRBJ2-1, with 10 positions matching TRBD2. CDR3 size: 15 residues. CDR1 and CDR2 (germline): SNHLY, FYNNEI. Trimming at V came to 4 bases and at J to 0 bases, leaving 0 bases not matched to a gene. The CDR3 region has the DNA TGTGCCAGCAGTGGGACTAGCGGCTCCTACAATGAGCAGTTCTTC. This gives the protein CASSGTSGSYNEQFF.

V is TRBV29-1 and J is TRBJ2-1, with a possible D match to TRBD2 (7 bases). Per the germline V gene, CDR1 is SQVTM and CDR2 is ANQGSEA. Trimming stripped 3 bases from V and 9 bases from J, with 12 bases between. CDR3 length: 12 residues. CDR3 bases: TGCAGCGTTGATGGGGGCGGGGGTGAGCAGTTCTTC. Protein sequence: CSVDGGGGEQFF.

This clonotype has ten or more counts. The chain uses TRBV7-2 and TRBJ1-1; D gene uncertain. Germline values: CDR1 SGHTA, CDR2 FQGNSA. V was cut by 1 base and J by 4 bases, with 10 bases left in between. The length of the CDR3 is 14 residues. Here the CDR3 reads CASSLGAKGTEAFF. The CDR3 bases are TGTGCCAGCAGCTTAGGGGCAAAGGGCACTGAAGCTTTCTTT.

This clonotype was recorded a few times. The V call is TRBV20-1, the J call TRBJ2-2; a weak D match, TRBD2 (5 bases). CDR3 size: 14 residues. V lost 5 bases to trimming and J lost 0 bases, with 10 bases between them. Germline loops: CDR1 DFQATT, CDR2 SNEGSKA (reference sequence). CDR3 DNA: TGCAGTGCTCCCGGCGGGCCGAACACCGGGGAGCTGTTTTTT. Its protein is CSAPGGPNTGELFF.

This clonotype was detected only a few times. The rearrangement links TRBV4-2 to TRBJ2-5; D unresolved. Germline V gene sequence: CDR1 LGHNA, CDR2 YNFKEQ. The CDR3 has 15 amino acids. Trimming stripped 1 base from V and 2 bases from J, with 11 bases between. CDR3 sequence reads: CASSQGARRQETQYF. The CDR3 region has the DNA TGTGCCAGCAGCCAAGGGGCGCGACGGCAAGAGACCCAGTACTTC.

The chain carries TRBV7-2 and TRBJ2-1; 16 bases map to TRBD2. CDR3 length: 16 amino acids. Germline V gene sequence: CDR1 SGHTA, CDR2 FQGNSA. The junction had 10 bases not matched to a gene; V was cut back by 3 bases and J by 14 bases. The CDR3 reads CASSFQPGTSGGAKFF. The CDR3, as DNA: TGTGCCAGCAGCTTTCAGCCCGGGACTAGCGGGGGGGCTAAGTTCTTC.

This clonotype was counted ten times or more. J is TRBJ1-5 and V is TRBV6-5; D uncertain. V lost 5 bases to trimming and J lost 4 bases, with 12 bases between them. The germline gives CDR1 MNHEY, CDR2 SVGAGI. CDR3 length equals 14 residues. DNA of the CDR3: TGTGCCAGCAGTCAACTCATGGGGAATCAGCCCCAGCATTTT. Translation: CASSQLMGNQPQHF.

Only a few counts were recorded for this clonotype. The CDR3 protein is CASSPSRGREKLFF. CDR3 DNA sequence: TGTGCCAGCTCACCAAGCAGGGGGCGTGAAAAACTGTTTTTT. The V gene is TRBV18, the J gene TRBJ1-4, with 8 nucleotides matching TRBD1. CDR1 is KGHSH and CDR2 is LQKENI in the germline V gene. The V and J ends lost 2 bases and 7 bases, in that order; junction bases with no gene match: 3. The CDR3 is 14 amino acids.

This clonotype has just a few counts. J is TRBJ2-3 and V is TRBV9; D is ambiguous. With 0 bases removed from V and 2 bases from J, the gap between germline ends came to 16 bases. The CDR3 is 17 amino acids. The germline gives CDR1 SGDLS, CDR2 YYNGEE. DNA for the CDR3: TGTGCCAGCAGCGTAGAGGCGGCAACTCCTTCCACAGATACGCAGTATTTT. Protein sequence: CASSVEAATPSTDTQYF.

The CDR3, as DNA: TGCGCCAGCAGCCCTGACTGGACAGACGATTCACCCCTCCACTTT. Protein product: CASSPDWTDDSPLHF. The V gene is TRBV4-3, the J gene TRBJ1-6; D possibly corresponds to TRBD1 (6 bases). Germline values: CDR1 LGHNA, CDR2 YSLEER. Trimming cost V 4 bases and J 8 bases, with 15 bases left between them. This CDR3 has 15 residues.

The rearrangement links TRBV6-2 or TRBV6-3 to TRBJ1-5; a weak D match, TRBD1 (6 bases). There are 15 residues in the CDR3. Germline-derived CDR1 and CDR2 are MNHEY and SVGEGT. V lost 5 bases, J lost 2 bases, and 13 bases lay in between. The CDR3, as DNA: TGTGCCAGCAGTATCAGGGGAGGGGGCAATCAGCCCCAGCATTTT. Amino acids: CASSIRGGGNQPQHF.

This clonotype appeared many times. V gene TRBV4-1 combines with J gene TRBJ1-3; D remains ambiguous. V lost 2 bases and J 2 bases, leaving 7 bases between the germline ends. Germline CDR1 MGHRA, CDR2 YSYEKL. CDR3 length equals 14 residues. The DNA of the CDR3 is TGCGCCAGCAGCCAAAATGGAGCTGGAAACACCATATATTTT. Amino acid sequence: CASSQNGAGNTIYF.

This clonotype was seen repeatedly, ten times or more. V gene TRBV6-5 combines with J gene TRBJ2-2; 10 bases are shared with TRBD1. CDR1 and CDR2 (germline): MNHEY, SVGAGI. J was trimmed by 5 bases and V by 6 bases; bases with no gene match: 9. The CDR3 runs 16 residues. The CDR3 loop reads CASSLVGTGVTGELFF. For the CDR3, the DNA is TGTGCCAGCAGCTTGGTGGGGACAGGGGTTACCGGGGAGCTGTTTTTT.

This clonotype appeared many times. The chain links TRBV7-2 to TRBJ2-5; D not certain. Germline V CDR1 and CDR2: SGHTA, FQGNSA. The CDR3 totals 12 residues. V lost 5 bases and J 0 bases, leaving 4 bases between the germline ends. CDR3 in DNA: TGTGCCAGCAGCCCGTACCAAGAGACCCAGTACTTC. Translating gives CASSPYQETQYF.

This clonotype has ten or more counts. V and J are TRBV5-6 and TRBJ2-5; 8 nucleotides match TRBD2. V gave up 1 base and J gave up 5 bases; unmatched junction bases: 4. The CDR3 sequence is 14 residues long. Germline V CDR1 and CDR2: SGHDT, YYEEEE. DNA of the CDR3: TGTGCCAGCAGCTTGAGCGGGAGAGGTGAGACCCAGTACTTC. Translating gives CASSLSGRGETQYF.

This clonotype was counted between two and nine times. This chain joins TRBV9 and TRBJ1-4, with 9 bases matching TRBD1. The V and J ends lost 5 bases and 6 bases, in that order; junction bases with no gene match: 8. In germline, CDR1 is SGDLS, CDR2 YYNGEE. The CDR3 has 15 residues. The CDR3 loop is CASSGRQGEDEKLFF. Here the CDR3 DNA reads TGTGCCAGCAGTGGAAGACAGGGGGAGGATGAAAAACTGTTTTTT.

The V call is TRBV5-4, the J call TRBJ1-1; D remains unclear. The CDR3 spans 15 residues. Germline CDR1 and CDR2: SGHNT and YYREEE (reference sequence). Trimming took off 4 bases at V and 3 bases at J, with 16 bases between the two ends. This chain's CDR3 is CASSVPDLRYTEAFF. CDR3 DNA: TGTGCCAGCAGCGTACCCGATTTAAGGTACACTGAAGCTTTCTTT. Looking up the rest from reference TRBV5-4 and TRBJ1-1 gives the full variable domain: ETGVTQSPTHLIKTRGQQVTLRCSSQSGHNTVSWYQQALGQGPQFIFQYYREEENGRGNFPPRFSGLQFPNYSSELNVNALELDDSALYLCASSVPDLRYTEAFFGQGTRLTVV.

This sequence joins TRBV6-5 and TRBJ2-2, with 7 bases fitting TRBD1. Germline trimming cut 7 bases from V and 4 bases from J; bases unmatched to any gene: 9. This CDR3 contains 15 residues. Looked up from germline, CDR1 is MNHEY and CDR2 is SVGAGI. The CDR3 DNA sequence: TGTGCCAGCACGAGACAGGGCCGTAGCACCGGGGAGCTGTTTTTT. It specifies CASTRQGRSTGELFF.

This clonotype has only a few counts. J is TRBJ1-1 and V is TRBV2; D remains unclear. CDR1 SNHLY and CDR2 FYNNEI come from the germline V gene. V shed 1 base and J shed 4 bases, with 7 bases lying between them. This CDR3 is built from 13 residues. The DNA of the CDR3 is TGTGCCAGCAGTGAAGAAAAGGGCACTGAAGCTTTCTTT. Protein product: CASSEEKGTEAFF.

This chain joins TRBV2 and TRBJ1-2; the D gene is possibly TRBD1 (5 bases). Per the germline V gene, CDR1 is SNHLY and CDR2 is FYNNEI. V gave up 3 bases and J gave up 8 bases, with 10 bases separating them. CDR3 size: 12 residues. CDR3 protein: CASSDRVRGYTF. The CDR3 region has the DNA TGTGCCAGCAGTGACAGGGTGCGAGGCTACACCTTC.

This clonotype has a handful of counts. The genes are TRBV14 and TRBJ2-7, with 9 positions matching TRBD1. This CDR3 has 14 residues. Germline CDR1 and CDR2: SGHDN and FVKESK. Unmatched junction bases numbered 3, after V lost 4 bases and J lost 2 bases. DNA for the CDR3: TGTGCCAGCAGCCTTGACAGGGGGGCCTACGAGCAGTACTTC. Residues: CASSLDRGAYEQYF. The whole variable domain, filled in from reference TRBV14 and TRBJ2-7, reads EAGVTQFPSHSVIEKGQTVTLRCDPISGHDNLYWYRRVMGKEIKFLLHFVKESKQDESGMPNNRFLAERTGGTYSTLKVQPAELEDSGVYFCASSLDRGAYEQYFGPGTRLTVT.

In its sample, this clonotype was seen a few times. The J gene is TRBJ2-3, the V gene TRBV18; TRBD1 or TRBD2 may be the D gene (5 bases each). Trimming removed 2 bases from V and 3 bases from J, with 12 bases in between. The germline gives CDR1 KGHSH, CDR2 LQKENI. This CDR3 has 15 amino acids. CDR3 sequence reads: CASSPTGPGTDTQYF. The CDR3 region has the DNA TGTGCCAGCTCACCAACGGGACCCGGGACAGATACGCAGTATTTT.

This sequence joins TRBV20-1 and TRBJ1-2, with D tentatively TRBD1 (5 bases). Germline-derived CDR1 and CDR2 are DFQATT and SNEGSKA (reference sequence). CDR3 length: 14 residues. Trimming removed 3 bases at V and 1 base at J, with 12 bases between. The CDR3 is CSASRDSHNYGYTF. The DNA for the CDR3 is TGCAGTGCTAGTCGCGACAGCCATAACTATGGCTACACCTTC.